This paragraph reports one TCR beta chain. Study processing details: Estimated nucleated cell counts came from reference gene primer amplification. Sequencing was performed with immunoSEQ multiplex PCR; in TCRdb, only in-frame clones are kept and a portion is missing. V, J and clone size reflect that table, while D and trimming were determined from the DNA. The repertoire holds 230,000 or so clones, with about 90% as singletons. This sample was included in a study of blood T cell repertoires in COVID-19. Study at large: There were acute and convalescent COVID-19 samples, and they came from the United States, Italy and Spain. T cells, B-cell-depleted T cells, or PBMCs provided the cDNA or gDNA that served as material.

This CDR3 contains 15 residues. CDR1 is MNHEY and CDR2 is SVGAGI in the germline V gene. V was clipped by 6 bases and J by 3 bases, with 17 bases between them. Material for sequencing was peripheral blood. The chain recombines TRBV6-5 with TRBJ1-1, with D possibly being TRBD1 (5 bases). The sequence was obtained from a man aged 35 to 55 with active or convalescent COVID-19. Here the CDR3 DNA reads TGTGCCAGCAGCCCAGGAAGGGGTCGGTACACTGAAGCTTTCTTT. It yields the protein CASSPGRGRYTEAFF.